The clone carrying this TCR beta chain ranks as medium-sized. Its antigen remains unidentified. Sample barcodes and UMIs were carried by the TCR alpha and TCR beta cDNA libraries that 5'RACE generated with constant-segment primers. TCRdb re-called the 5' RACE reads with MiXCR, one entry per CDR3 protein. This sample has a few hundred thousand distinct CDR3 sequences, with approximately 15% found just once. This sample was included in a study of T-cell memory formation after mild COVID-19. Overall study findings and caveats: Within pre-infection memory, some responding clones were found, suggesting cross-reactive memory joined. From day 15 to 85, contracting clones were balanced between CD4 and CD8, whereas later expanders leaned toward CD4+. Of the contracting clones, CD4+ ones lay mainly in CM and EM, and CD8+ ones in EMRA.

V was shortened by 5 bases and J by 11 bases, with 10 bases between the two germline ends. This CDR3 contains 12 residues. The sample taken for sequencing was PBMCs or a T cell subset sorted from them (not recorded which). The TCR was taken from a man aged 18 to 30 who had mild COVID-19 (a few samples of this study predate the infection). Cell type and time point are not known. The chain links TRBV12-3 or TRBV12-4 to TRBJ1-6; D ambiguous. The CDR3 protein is CASSNPPAPLHF. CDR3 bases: TGTGCCAGCAGTAACCCACCCGCACCCCTCCACTTT.